This T cell receptor beta chain was sequenced for a study of identical twins. This clonotype has at least ten counts. The antigen is not known. Study-wide points: Out-of-frame TCR alpha sharing observed in monozygotic twins exceeded model estimates. Invariant MAIT and iNKT cells are populations that could partly confound zero-insertion analyses. Twins shared out-of-frame alpha sequences with excess low generation probability. A cross-sectional statistical analysis, not follow-up of the same donors, supported the conclusions.

TCRdb passed the 5' RACE reads through MiXCR, listing each CDR3 protein once. Found here are around 220,000 distinct CDR3 sequences, over 11% of them singletons; the top ten hold 7% to 9%. The source material was memory (CD45RO+) T cells sorted from blood. The sequence was collected from a woman aged 18-29 years in good health.

The CDR3 loop is CSASGREYNEQFF. CDR3 nucleotides: TGCAGTGCTAGCGGGAGGGAATACAATGAGCAGTTCTTC. V usage is TRBV20-1 and J usage is TRBJ2-1; 8 positions agree with TRBD2. This CDR3 contains 13 residues. V shed 3 bases, J shed 4 bases, and the junction held 2 bases outside the gene matches. Germline-derived CDR1 and CDR2 are DFQATT and SNEGSKA (reference sequence).